These 16 T cell receptor beta chains were all obtained from the same sample, sequenced in a study of quantifying T cell responses using KT2 cells. Overall study: RNA was reverse transcribed with TCR alpha and beta constant-region primers.

A single-stranded UMI oligo with SP2 sequence was ligated to cDNA 3' ends. First-round PCR used around 4 cycles and beta primers RC1.1 and RC1.2 covering TRBC1 and TRBC2. TCRdb passed the UMI-ligation and nested PCR reads through MiXCR, listing each CDR3 protein once. The sample has approximately 54,000 distinct CDR3 sequences; 9.5% to 13% are singletons. Sequencing used PBMCs spiked with cells of the T cell clone KT2. These receptors all stem from a human donor.

In this sample, this clonotype turned up a few times. This chain uses TRBV24-1 with TRBJ2-1, with D perhaps TRBD1 or TRBD2 (6 bases each). Between the trimmed V and J ends, which lost 3 bases and 0 bases, there was a span of 17 bases. CDR3 size: 18 residues. CDR1 is KGHDR, CDR2 SFDVKD, per germline. CDR3 protein: CATSDPAGGGSSYNEQFF. The CDR3 nucleotides read TGTGCCACCAGTGATCCCGCCGGGGGCGGCAGCTCCTACAATGAGCAGTTCTTC.

The CDR3 bases are TGTGCCAGCAGCTTCGGTCCAGGGATGGGAGATGGCTACACCTTC. Translating gives CASSFGPGMGDGYTF. This chain connects TRBV7-8 to TRBJ1-2; maybe TRBD1 (5 bases). There are 15 residues in the CDR3. Between the trimmed V and J ends, which lost 3 bases and 6 bases, there was a span of 17 bases. CDR1 is SGHVS and CDR2 is FQNEAQ in the germline V gene.

This clonotype has just a few counts. This chain joins TRBV29-1 and TRBJ2-2; D is tentatively TRBD1 or TRBD2 (5 bases each). The CDR3 is 16 amino acids. V was trimmed by 6 bases and J by 4 bases, leaving 21 bases between them. Germline lookup yields CDR1 SQVTM and CDR2 ANQGSEA. CDR3 region: CSVPAGTARRTGELFF. The CDR3 DNA reads TGCAGCGTCCCGGCCGGGACGGCTCGACGCACCGGGGAGCTGTTTTTT.

In this sample, this clonotype turned up a few times. V usage is TRBV20-1 and J usage is TRBJ1-1; D gene ambiguous. Deletions cut 6 bases from V and 2 bases from J, with 13 bases between. Germline V gives CDR1 DFQATT, CDR2 SNEGSKA (reference sequence). This CDR3 spans 13 amino acids. The CDR3 reads CSAKPGFNTEAFF. In DNA form, the CDR3 reads TGCAGTGCAAAACCCGGGTTCAACACTGAAGCTTTCTTT.

This clonotype was counted at least ten times. The gene calls are TRBV5-4 and TRBJ2-5; 8 bases are shared with TRBD2. CDR1 is SGHNT and CDR2 is YYREEE in the germline V gene (reference sequence). The CDR3 runs to 18 residues. Trimming removed 3 bases from V and 3 bases from J; junction bases left unmatched: 16. This CDR3 reads CASSSPPGAAGDKETQYF. The CDR3 coding sequence is TGTGCCAGCAGCTCCCCACCGGGAGCAGCGGGGGATAAAGAGACCCAGTACTTC. The whole variable domain, remainder taken from reference TRBV5-4 and TRBJ2-5, is ETGVTQSPTHLIKTRGQQVTLRCSSQSGHNTVSWYQQALGQGPQFIFQYYREEENGRGNFPPRFSGLQFPNYSSELNVNALELDDSALYLCASSSPPGAAGDKETQYFGPGTRLLVL.

The chain joins TRBV30 to TRBJ1-6; D unclear. V lost 3 bases and J lost 8, with 11 bases in between. Germline CDR1 reads GTSNPN; CDR2 reads SVGIG (reference sequence). This CDR3 has 13 amino acids. Here the CDR3 DNA reads TGTGCCTGGAGAAAAATTATTGATTCACCCCTCCACTTT. Amino acids: CAWRKIIDSPLHF.

This clonotype was seen many times. This CDR3 reads CASSNLMDQPQHF. The DNA of the CDR3 is TGTGCCAGCAGCAACCTCATGGATCAGCCCCAGCATTTT. The V and J genes are TRBV6-1 and TRBJ1-5; D unclear. The CDR3 has 13 residues. The germline gives CDR1 MNHNS, CDR2 SASEGT. The germline V and J ends were trimmed by 6 bases and 5 bases, with 11 bases remaining between them.

This clonotype was seen ten or more times. The V and J genes are TRBV15 and TRBJ2-5, with 12 bases that match TRBD2. The CDR3 runs 16 residues. With 3 bases clipped from V and 5 bases from J, the junction kept 7 bases outside the gene matches. From germline, CDR1 is LNHNV and CDR2 YYDKDF (reference sequence). The CDR3 here is CATSSDLAGGQETQYF. CDR3 DNA sequence: TGTGCCACCAGCAGCGATCTAGCGGGGGGGCAGGAGACCCAGTACTTC.

There are a few counts of this clonotype. This rearrangement joins TRBV3-1 to TRBJ2-1; tentatively, D is TRBD1 (6 bases). Germline assignment: CDR1 LGHDT and CDR2 YNNKEL (reference sequence). With 0 bases removed from V and 8 bases from J, the gap between germline ends came to 14 bases. CDR3 size: 15 residues. The CDR3 DNA reads TGTGCCAGCAGCCAAGATCTTGGCAGGGGAGATGAGCAGTTCTTC. It specifies CASSQDLGRGDEQFF.

This clonotype appeared many times. The chain has TRBV6-6 and TRBJ2-1; 11 nucleotides match TRBD2. CDR3 size: 15 residues. The trim removed 8 bases at V and 6 bases at J, leaving 9 bases unmatched. Germline V gene lookup returns CDR1 MNHNY and CDR2 SVGAGI (reference sequence). The chain's CDR3 is CASGDGTSGTNEQFF. CDR3 DNA: TGTGCCAGCGGCGACGGGACTAGCGGAACCAATGAGCAGTTCTTC.

J is TRBJ1-2 and V is TRBV13; D remains ambiguous. The germline CDR1 and CDR2 sequences are PRHDT and FYEKMQ (reference sequence). Between the trimmed V and J ends, which lost 5 bases and 0 bases, there was a span of 10 bases. This CDR3 comprises 14 residues. The CDR3 sequence: CASSGGISNYGYTF. The CDR3 nucleotides are TGTGCCAGCAGCGGCGGGATTTCTAACTATGGCTACACCTTC.

In its sample, this clonotype was seen many times. The V and J genes are TRBV4-1 and TRBJ2-1; D could derive from TRBD1 or TRBD2 (5 bases each). V was cut by 5 bases and J by 10 bases, with 15 bases left in between. The CDR3 runs to 13 residues. CDR1 is MGHRA, CDR2 YSYEKL, per germline. The CDR3 protein is CASSLTQGREQFF. CDR3 in DNA: TGCGCCAGCAGCTTAACCCAGGGACGGGAGCAGTTCTTC.

Here the CDR3 DNA reads TGTGCCAGCAGCCAAGATGGGGGACCGACTCAGTTCTTC. Translated: CASSQDGGPTQFF. The chain carries TRBV14 and TRBJ2-1; D may be TRBD1 or TRBD2 (5 bases each). The V end was cut by 0 bases, the J end by 13 bases, with 13 bases between. The CDR3 runs to 13 residues. Germline V lookup: CDR1 SGHDN, CDR2 FVKESK.

Concerning this clonotype itself: Germline is not matched at one junction end, which may reflect a read error. The V and J genes are TRBV15 and TRBJ1-2, with D perhaps matching TRBD1 (6 bases). This CDR3 is built from 13 residues. In germline, CDR1 is LNHNV, CDR2 YYDKDF (reference sequence). CDR3 in DNA: TGTGCCACCAGCAGAGATCCGGGACAAGTCAGCGCCTTC. Encoded protein: CATSRDPGQVSAF.

In its sample, this clonotype was seen a few times. This chain links TRBV29-1 with TRBJ1-1, with a weak D call TRBD1 (6 bases). The CDR3 spans 11 residues. Trimming removed 6 bases from V and 3 bases from J, with 8 bases in between. Germline CDR1 SQVTM, CDR2 ANQGSEA. DNA of the CDR3: TGCAGCGTCTACAGGGACACTGAAGCTTTCTTT. This sequence encodes CSVYRDTEAFF. Full variable domain (missing parts from reference TRBV29-1 and TRBJ1-1): SAVISQKPSRDICQRGTSLTIQCQVDSQVTMMFWYRQQPGQSLTLIATANQGSEATYESGFVIDKFPISRPNLTFSTLTVSNMSPEDSSIYLCSVYRDTEAFFGQGTRLTVV.

CDR3 nucleotide sequence: TGCAGCGTTGCGGGCAGGCCAACGAACACCGGGGAGCTGTTTTTT. This translates into CSVAGRPTNTGELFF. The V and J genes are TRBV29-1 and TRBJ2-2; D is undetermined. Germline lookup yields CDR1 SQVTM and CDR2 ANQGSEA. The CDR3 sequence is 15 residues long. The V and J ends lost 4 bases and 0 bases respectively, with 12 bases between them.